The 17 T cell receptor beta chains given below trace back to one sample, sequenced in a study of blood T cell repertoires in COVID-19. The repertoire was sequenced with immunoSEQ multiplex PCR; TCRdb's copy has only in-frame clones and lacks some. The sample carries roughly 220,000 clones, around 82% recorded once. The sample comprised peripheral blood. The source of these receptors is a young woman who had recovered from COVID-19.

This clone was seen a few times. Germline is not matched at one junction end, which may reflect a read error. This chain links TRBV6-1 with TRBJ2-7, with 11 bases matching TRBD2. Germline V CDR1 and CDR2: MNHNS, SASEGT. The CDR3 sequence is 16 residues long. Here the CDR3 DNA reads TGTGCCAGCAGTAAAGCCGGGACTAGCGGCTCCTACGAGCAGTACTTC. Amino acid sequence: CASSKAGTSGSYEQYF.

The V and J genes are TRBV10-1 and TRBJ1-1, with 7 nucleotides matching TRBD1. Per the germline V gene, CDR1 is WNHNN and CDR2 is SYGVQD (reference sequence). V shed 5 bases, J shed 3 bases, and the junction held 6 bases outside the gene matches. The CDR3 runs 14 residues. CDR3 protein: CASSFGQDHTEAFF. In nucleotides, the CDR3 is TGCGCCAGCAGTTTCGGACAGGACCACACTGAAGCTTTCTTT.

The chain carries TRBV27 and TRBJ2-1; D perhaps matches TRBD1 (6 bases). The length of the CDR3 is 13 residues. Germline V gives CDR1 MNHEY, CDR2 SMNVEV (reference sequence). Between the trimmed V and J ends, which lost 8 bases and 6 bases, there was a span of 14 bases. The CDR3 DNA reads TGTGCCAGCTCCTATACAGGGAGCAATGAGCAGTTCTTC. Translating gives CASSYTGSNEQFF.

V is TRBV18 and J is TRBJ1-3; no firm D call. Trimming took off 3 bases at V and 0 bases at J, with 6 bases between the two ends. The CDR3 spans 14 residues. Germline CDR1 KGHSH, CDR2 LQKENI. CDR3 amino acids: CASSPARSGNTIYF. CDR3 bases: TGTGCCAGCTCACCGGCACGCTCTGGAAACACCATATATTTT.

This chain connects TRBV30 to TRBJ1-2; maybe TRBD1 (6 bases). Per the germline V gene, CDR1 is GTSNPN and CDR2 is SVGIG (reference sequence). V was trimmed by 4 bases and J by 4 bases, leaving 16 bases between them. CDR3 length: 14 amino acids. The CDR3 loop reads CAWIGGAHAYGYTF. CDR3 nucleotides: TGTGCCTGGATTGGGGGGGCGCATGCCTATGGCTACACCTTC.

This clone was recorded once. This CDR3 is also generated by other DNA sequences in the sample. The gene calls are TRBV29-1 and TRBJ2-7; D gene uncertain. The CDR3 is made up of 10 amino acids. Germline assignment: CDR1 SQVTM and CDR2 ANQGSEA. V was clipped by 6 bases and J by 0 bases, with 3 bases between them. The CDR3 DNA sequence: TGCAGCGTCGGCTCCTACGAGCAGTACTTC. Encoded protein: CSVGSYEQYF.

The genes are TRBV21-1 and TRBJ2-7; the table gives TRBD1 as D, unverified against the DNA. TRBV21-1 is termed a pseudogene. The CDR3 is made up of 14 amino acids. The CDR3 here is CASSKVAGPYEQYF. In nucleotides, the CDR3 is TGTGCCAGCAGCAAGGTGGCAGGGCCCTACGAGCAGTACTTC.

The count of this clone is one. In the same sample, other DNA sequences code for this CDR3. This chain connects TRBV28 to TRBJ2-1; 7 bases map to TRBD1. Germline V lookup: CDR1 MDHEN, CDR2 SYDVKM. Trimming took 3 bases from V and 0 from J; bases not matched to a gene: 2. CDR3 length equals 15 residues. CDR3 nucleotides: TGTGCCAGCAGTTTCAGGGGGAACTCCTACAATGAGCAGTTCTTC. This codes for CASSFRGNSYNEQFF.

To note about this clone: This sample also contains other DNA sequences that code for the same CDR3. The chain combines TRBV3-1 (or the pseudogene TRBV3-2) with TRBJ2-7; tentatively, D is TRBD1 (6 bases). CDR1 LGHDT and CDR2 YNNKEL come from the germline V gene (reference sequence). Between the trimmed V and J ends, which lost 1 base and 0 bases, there was a span of 10 bases. The CDR3 is 15 residues long. The CDR3 reads CASSQGGQGSYEQYF. Here the CDR3 DNA reads TGTGCCAGCAGCCAAGGGGGGCAGGGCTCCTACGAGCAGTACTTC.

V and J are TRBV9 and TRBJ1-2; possibly TRBD1 for D (6 bases). With 0 bases removed from V and 3 bases from J, the gap between germline ends came to 15 bases. The germline gives CDR1 SGDLS, CDR2 YYNGEE. The CDR3 is 16 amino acids. CDR3 DNA: TGTGCCAGCAGCGTAGCTGGGAGCCCAGGGGACTATGGCTACACCTTC. It specifies CASSVAGSPGDYGYTF. Based on the CDR3 plus reference TRBV9 and TRBJ1-2, the full variable domain is DSGVTQTPKHLITATGQRVTLRCSPRSGDLSVYWYQQSLDQGLQFLIQYYNGEERAKGNILERFSAQQFPDLHSELNLSSLELGDSALYFCASSVAGSPGDYGYTFGSGTRLTVV.

Comment on this clone: This CDR3 is also generated by other DNA sequences in the sample. The V call is TRBV28, the J call TRBJ2-7; D not resolved. V gave up 6 bases and J gave up 4 bases, with 7 bases separating them. This CDR3 contains 11 residues. Looked up from germline, CDR1 is MDHEN and CDR2 is SYDVKM. The CDR3 nucleotides read TGTGCCAGCAGCCCCAGGTACGAGCAGTACTTC. Translation gives CASSPRYEQYF.

This chain connects TRBV6-5 to TRBJ1-2, with TRBD1 matching over 8 bases. The CDR3 spans 13 residues. Germline values: CDR1 MNHEY, CDR2 SVGAGI. J gave up 8 bases and V 7 bases, and 9 bases lay outside the gene matches. CDR3 in amino acids: CASNPDRASGYTF. Written as DNA, the CDR3 is TGTGCCAGCAACCCGGACAGGGCAAGCGGCTACACCTTC.

The gene calls are TRBV28 and TRBJ2-1, with 13 bases fitting TRBD2. Unmatched junction bases numbered 4, after V lost 6 bases and J lost 8 bases. Germline-derived CDR1 and CDR2 are MDHEN and SYDVKM. CDR3 length equals 14 residues. The CDR3 is CASSRTSGRHEQFF. The DNA of the CDR3 is TGTGCCAGCAGCCGGACTAGCGGGAGACATGAGCAGTTCTTC.

This rearrangement joins TRBV2 to TRBJ2-5; 15 positions match TRBD2. Germline lookup yields CDR1 SNHLY and CDR2 FYNNEI. With 6 bases clipped from V and 5 bases from J, the junction kept 7 bases outside the gene matches. The CDR3 consists of 16 residues. CDR3 in amino acids: CASRDGLAGGWETQYF. CDR3 DNA: TGTGCCAGCAGGGACGGACTAGCGGGAGGGTGGGAGACCCAGTACTTC.

The V gene is TRBV10-1, the J gene TRBJ2-1; 9 bases agree with TRBD2. V was pared by 3 bases and J by 4 bases, with 25 bases of the junction left unmatched. The length of the CDR3 is 22 residues. Germline V gene sequence: CDR1 WNHNN, CDR2 SYGVQD (reference sequence). The CDR3 DNA sequence: TGCGCCAGCAGTGACTCCTATGGCGCGGGAGGGGCTACTTCCACTAAATACAATGAGCAGTTCTTC. It translates to CASSDSYGAGGATSTKYNEQFF.

The gene calls are TRBV4-2 and TRBJ2-1; D is unresolved. From germline, CDR1 is LGHNA and CDR2 YNFKEQ. The CDR3 totals 15 residues. The V end lost 4 bases, the J end lost 5 bases, and 15 bases lay between the germline ends. The CDR3 nucleotides are TGTGCCAGCAGCCTACAACCCCCCCGGGACAATGAGCAGTTCTTC. Residues: CASSLQPPRDNEQFF.

This rearrangement joins TRBV15 to TRBJ2-7; D perhaps matches TRBD1 (6 bases). In germline, CDR1 is LNHNV, CDR2 YYDKDF (reference sequence). V was pared by 3 bases and J by 7 bases, with 13 bases between. This CDR3 has 13 residues. The CDR3 region has the DNA TGTGCCACCAGCAGTGTTTGGGGGCGAGAGCAGTACTTC. It specifies CATSSVWGREQYF.